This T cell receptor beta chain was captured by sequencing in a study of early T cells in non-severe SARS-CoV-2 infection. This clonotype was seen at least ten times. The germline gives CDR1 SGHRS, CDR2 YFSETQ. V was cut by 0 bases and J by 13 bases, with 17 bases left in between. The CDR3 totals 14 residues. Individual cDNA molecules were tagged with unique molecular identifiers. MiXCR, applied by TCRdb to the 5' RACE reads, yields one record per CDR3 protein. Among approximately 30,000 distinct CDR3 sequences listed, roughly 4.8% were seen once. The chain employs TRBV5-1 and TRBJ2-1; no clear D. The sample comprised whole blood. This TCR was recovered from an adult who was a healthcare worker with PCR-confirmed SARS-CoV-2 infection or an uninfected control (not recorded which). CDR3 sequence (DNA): TGCGCCAGCAGCTTGGAGGTAGCCGTGAACGATCAGTTCTTC. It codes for CASSLEVAVNDQFF.